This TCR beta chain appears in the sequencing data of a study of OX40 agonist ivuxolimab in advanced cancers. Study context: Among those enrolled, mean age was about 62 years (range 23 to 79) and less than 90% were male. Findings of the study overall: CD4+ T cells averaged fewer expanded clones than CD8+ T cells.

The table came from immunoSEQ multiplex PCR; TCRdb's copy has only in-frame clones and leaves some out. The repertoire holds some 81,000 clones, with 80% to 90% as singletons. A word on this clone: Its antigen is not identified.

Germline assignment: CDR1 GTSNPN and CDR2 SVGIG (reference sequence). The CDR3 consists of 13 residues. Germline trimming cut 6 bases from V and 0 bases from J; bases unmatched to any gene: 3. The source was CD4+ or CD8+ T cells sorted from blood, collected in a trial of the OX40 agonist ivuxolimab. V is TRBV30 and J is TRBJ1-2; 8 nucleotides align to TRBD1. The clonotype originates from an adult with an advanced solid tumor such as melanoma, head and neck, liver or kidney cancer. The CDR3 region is CACDRGANYGYTF. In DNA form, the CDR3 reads TGTGCCTGTGACAGGGGCGCTAACTATGGCTACACCTTC.